This is a list of T cell receptor beta chains from one sample in a study of control samples from healthy donors and cancer patients. Profiled with immunoSEQ multiplex PCR; TCRdb holds only in-frame clones, not every one. This sample has 48,000 or so clones, with about 93% found just once. Material for sequencing was PBMCs. The receptors come from a woman between 50 and 59 years old with head and neck cancer. The CDR3 runs from the conserved cysteine through the conserved F or W. Each record gives: CDR3 DNA, CDR3 protein, V gene, D gene, clone size, J gene. A D gene is named only where the DNA matches it firmly. Where a row states a size, it is once, few, many or the class of an expanded clone; other rows omit it.

CDR3nt: TGTGCTAGTGGTTTGGTACGGGGGGAGTTTAGCGGGAGGGCAGCCTACAATGAGCAGTTCTTC
CDR3aa: CASGLVRGEFSGRAAYNEQFF
v_gene: TRBV12-5
d_gene: TRBD2
abundance: NA
j_gene: TRBJ2-1

CDR3nt: TGCGCCAGCAGGAACGGGAGGGGACCCAGGAACACTGAAGCTTTCTTT
CDR3aa: CASRNGRGPRNTEAFF
v_gene: TRBV10-2
d_gene: NA
abundance: NA
j_gene: TRBJ1-1

CDR3nt: TGTGCCAGCAGGGGACAGGGCGACACTGAAGCTTTCTTT
CDR3aa: CASRGQGDTEAFF
v_gene: TRBV27
d_gene: TRBD1
abundance: NA
j_gene: TRBJ1-1

CDR3nt: TGTGCCAGCAGGGGACAGGGGAGCAATCTGGATTCACCCCTCCACTTT
CDR3aa: CASRGQGSNLDSPLHF
v_gene: TRBV27
d_gene: TRBD1
abundance: once
j_gene: TRBJ1-6

CDR3nt: TGTGCCTGGTCTCGGTCTGGGGCCAACGTCCTGACTTTC
CDR3aa: CAWSRSGANVLTF
v_gene: TRBV30
d_gene: NA
abundance: NA
j_gene: TRBJ2-6

CDR3nt: TGTGCCTGGAGTACGGGTAACTATGGCTACACCTTC
CDR3aa: CAWSTGNYGYTF
v_gene: TRBV30
d_gene: NA
abundance: NA
j_gene: TRBJ1-2

CDR3nt: TGTGCCAGCAGCCAAAATACTCAGCCCCAGCATTTT
CDR3aa: CASSQNTQPQHF
v_gene: TRBV3-1/TRBV3-2
d_gene: NA
abundance: NA
j_gene: TRBJ1-5

CDR3nt: TGTGCCACCAGTGAGCCGACTAGCGGGGGGCTTCAGGATACGCAGTATTTT
CDR3aa: CATSEPTSGGLQDTQYF
v_gene: TRBV24-1
d_gene: TRBD2
abundance: NA
j_gene: TRBJ2-3

CDR3nt: TGTGCCAGCAGCCAAGATCGTCCAGGGGGTCGGTCTGGAAACACCATATATTTT
CDR3aa: CASSQDRPGGRSGNTIYF
v_gene: TRBV3-1/TRBV3-2
d_gene: TRBD1
abundance: NA
j_gene: TRBJ1-3

CDR3nt: TGTGCCAGCAGCGTAGGATGGCAGGTCTCTGGAAACACCATATATTTT
CDR3aa: CASSVGWQVSGNTIYF
v_gene: TRBV9
d_gene: NA
abundance: NA
j_gene: TRBJ1-3

CDR3nt: TGCGCCACCACCCCGGGACAGGAAGCTCAAGAGACCCAGTACTTC
CDR3aa: CATTPGQEAQETQYF
v_gene: TRBV4-1
d_gene: TRBD1
abundance: NA
j_gene: TRBJ2-5

CDR3nt: TGTGCCAGCAGCCGGGACAGGGGTCCAGATACGCAGTATTTT
CDR3aa: CASSRDRGPDTQYF
v_gene: TRBV6-2/TRBV6-3
d_gene: TRBD1
abundance: NA
j_gene: TRBJ2-3

CDR3nt: TGTGCCAGCAGTGAAGCGCTTCGGGAGGGGTATGGCTACACCTTC
CDR3aa: CASSEALREGYGYTF
v_gene: TRBV6-1
d_gene: NA
abundance: NA
j_gene: TRBJ1-2

CDR3nt: TGTGCCAGCAGCCTAATGAACACTGAAGCTTTCTTT
CDR3aa: CASSLMNTEAFF
v_gene: TRBV14
d_gene: NA
abundance: NA
j_gene: TRBJ1-1

CDR3nt: TGTGCCAGCAGTGACACCGGGAGCTATGGCTACACCTTC
CDR3aa: CASSDTGSYGYTF
v_gene: TRBV6-4
d_gene: NA
abundance: NA
j_gene: TRBJ1-2

CDR3nt: TGTGCCAGCAGTTTATTATCGGGTCTCGGAGACACCTTC
CDR3aa: CASSLLSGLGDTF
v_gene: TRBV28
d_gene: NA
abundance: NA
j_gene: TRBJ1-2

CDR3nt: TGTGCCAGCAGTCGGGACAGGTTTCAACTAAATGAGCAGTTCTTC
CDR3aa: CASSRDRFQLNEQFF
v_gene: TRBV6-6
d_gene: TRBD1
abundance: NA
j_gene: TRBJ2-1

CDR3nt: TGTGCCAGCAGCGAAAGACAGGGTATTTCACGTAACTATGGCTACACCTTC
CDR3aa: CASSERQGISRNYGYTF
v_gene: TRBV28
d_gene: TRBD1
abundance: NA
j_gene: TRBJ1-2

CDR3nt: TGTGCCTGGAGTGCACAGGGGGCGCGGGGCTACACCTTC
CDR3aa: CAWSAQGARGYTF
v_gene: TRBV30
d_gene: TRBD1
abundance: few
j_gene: TRBJ1-2

CDR3nt: TGTGCCAGCAGCTTCGGGGGGAGTTGGACTGAAGCTTTCTTT
CDR3aa: CASSFGGSWTEAFF
v_gene: TRBV7-9
d_gene: NA
abundance: NA
j_gene: TRBJ1-1

CDR3nt: TGTGCCAGCAGCCAAGACTCTGGAAACACCATATATTTT
CDR3aa: CASSQDSGNTIYF
v_gene: TRBV3-1/TRBV3-2
d_gene: NA
abundance: NA
j_gene: TRBJ1-3

CDR3nt: TGCGCCAGCAGCTTGGAACCGGGGGCCGGGGAGCTGTTTTTT
CDR3aa: CASSLEPGAGELFF
v_gene: TRBV5-1
d_gene: NA
abundance: NA
j_gene: TRBJ2-2

CDR3nt: TGCGCCAGCAGTCAATCAAAGGGGCCGAATAGCAATCAGCCCCAGCATTTT
CDR3aa: CASSQSKGPNSNQPQHF
v_gene: TRBV23-1
d_gene: NA
abundance: NA
j_gene: TRBJ1-5

CDR3nt: TGTGCCAGCAGTCCCTATGGGGGCGCGGGGAACACTGAAGCTTTCTTT
CDR3aa: CASSPYGGAGNTEAFF
v_gene: TRBV5-6
d_gene: NA
abundance: NA
j_gene: TRBJ1-1

CDR3nt: TGCGCCAGCACCCCGACAGGGAAGGCCTACGAGCAGTACTTC
CDR3aa: CASTPTGKAYEQYF
v_gene: TRBV5-1
d_gene: TRBD1
abundance: NA
j_gene: TRBJ2-7

CDR3nt: TGCAGCGTTGAAATGACAGGGAATGAAAAGCTGTTTTTT
CDR3aa: CSVEMTGNEKLFF
v_gene: TRBV29-1
d_gene: TRBD1
abundance: NA
j_gene: TRBJ1-4

CDR3nt: TGCGCCAGCAGCTTTGTAGCGGGGGACTACAATGAGCAGTTCTTC
CDR3aa: CASSFVAGDYNEQFF
v_gene: TRBV5-1
d_gene: TRBD2
abundance: NA
j_gene: TRBJ2-1

CDR3nt: TGTGCCACCAGTGGGGCGGAAGTCAATCAGCCCCAGCATTTT
CDR3aa: CATSGAEVNQPQHF
v_gene: TRBV24-1
d_gene: NA
abundance: NA
j_gene: TRBJ1-5

CDR3nt: TGTGCCAGCTCCGGGGGGGGCCCTAATCAGCCCCAGCATTTT
CDR3aa: CASSGGGPNQPQHF
v_gene: TRBV2
d_gene: NA
abundance: NA
j_gene: TRBJ1-5

CDR3nt: TGTGCCAGCAGCTTGGGACTAGCGCCGAACACCGGGGAGCTGTTTTTT
CDR3aa: CASSLGLAPNTGELFF
v_gene: TRBV3-1/TRBV3-2
d_gene: TRBD2
abundance: NA
j_gene: TRBJ2-2

CDR3nt: TGTGCCATCAGGAGGGACATGAACACTGAAGCTTTCTTT
CDR3aa: CAIRRDMNTEAFF
v_gene: TRBV10-3
d_gene: NA
abundance: NA
j_gene: TRBJ1-1

CDR3nt: TGCGCCAGCAGCTTCACGGACAGGGGCCAAGAGACCCAGTACTTC
CDR3aa: CASSFTDRGQETQYF
v_gene: TRBV5-1
d_gene: TRBD1
abundance: NA
j_gene: TRBJ2-5

CDR3nt: TGTGCCAGCAGCGCTGGGGCCAACGTCCTGACTTTC
CDR3aa: CASSAGANVLTF
v_gene: TRBV9
d_gene: NA
abundance: once
j_gene: TRBJ2-6

CDR3nt: TGCGCCAGCAGCTTGGTGACATCCTTCGGAGGGGAGCTGTTTTTT
CDR3aa: CASSLVTSFGGELFF
v_gene: TRBV5-1
d_gene: NA
abundance: NA
j_gene: TRBJ2-2

CDR3nt: TGTGCCTGGAGTTCGGACTCGAACACCGGGGAGCTGTTTTTT
CDR3aa: CAWSSDSNTGELFF
v_gene: TRBV30
d_gene: NA
abundance: NA
j_gene: TRBJ2-2

CDR3nt: TGTGCCAGCTCACCGACACTAGTAAAGGGCGGGGAGCTGTTTTTT
CDR3aa: CASSPTLVKGGELFF
v_gene: TRBV18
d_gene: NA
abundance: NA
j_gene: TRBJ2-2

CDR3nt: TGTGCCAGCAGCGCCCTAAGGAGCGGCAATGAGCAGTTCTTC
CDR3aa: CASSALRSGNEQFF
v_gene: TRBV11-3
d_gene: NA
abundance: NA
j_gene: TRBJ2-1

CDR3nt: TGTGCCAGTAGTATAGATCGAACGGGGCGAGAAAAATACAATGAGCAGTTCTTC
CDR3aa: CASSIDRTGREKYNEQFF
v_gene: TRBV19
d_gene: NA
abundance: NA
j_gene: TRBJ2-1

CDR3nt: TGTGCCAGCAGTTTATTGGGGAGCACAGATACGCAGTATTTT
CDR3aa: CASSLLGSTDTQYF
v_gene: TRBV27
d_gene: NA
abundance: NA
j_gene: TRBJ2-3

CDR3nt: TGTGCCAGCAGCCCACTAGCGCCCACCCACGAGCAGTACTTC
CDR3aa: CASSPLAPTHEQYF
v_gene: TRBV21-1
d_gene: NA
abundance: NA
j_gene: TRBJ2-7

CDR3nt: TGTGCCAGCAGCCACACTAGCGGGGGTCCAGATACGCAGTATTTT
CDR3aa: CASSHTSGGPDTQYF
v_gene: TRBV3-1/TRBV3-2
d_gene: TRBD2
abundance: NA
j_gene: TRBJ2-3